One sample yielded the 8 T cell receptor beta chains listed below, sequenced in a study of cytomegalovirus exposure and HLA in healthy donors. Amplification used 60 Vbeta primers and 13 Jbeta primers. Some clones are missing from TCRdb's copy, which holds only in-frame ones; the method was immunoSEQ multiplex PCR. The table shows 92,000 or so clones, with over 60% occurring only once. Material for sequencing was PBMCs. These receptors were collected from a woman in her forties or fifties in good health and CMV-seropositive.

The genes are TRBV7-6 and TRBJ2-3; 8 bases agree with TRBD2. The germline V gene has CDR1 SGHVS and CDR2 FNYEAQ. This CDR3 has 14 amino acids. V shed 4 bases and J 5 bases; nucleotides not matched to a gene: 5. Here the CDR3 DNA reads TGTGCCAGCAGCTACGGGGGGGAGGTAGATACGCAGTATTTT. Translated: CASSYGGEVDTQYF.

The CDR3 region has the DNA TGTGCCAGCAGCTCTCGAGACAGGAGCTCCTACGAGCAGTACTTC. This translates into CASSSRDRSSYEQYF. The genes are TRBV7-2 and TRBJ2-7; weak D call: TRBD1 (6 bases). Trimming pared 4 bases from V and 0 bases from J, leaving 13 bases between. The CDR3 totals 15 residues. Germline CDR1 is SGHTA and CDR2 is FQGNSA.

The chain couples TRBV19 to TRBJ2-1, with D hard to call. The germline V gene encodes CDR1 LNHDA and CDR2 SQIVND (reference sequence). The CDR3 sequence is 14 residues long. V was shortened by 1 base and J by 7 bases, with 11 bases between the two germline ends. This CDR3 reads CASSIVAAANEQFF. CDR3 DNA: TGTGCCAGTAGTATAGTCGCCGCCGCGAATGAGCAGTTCTTC. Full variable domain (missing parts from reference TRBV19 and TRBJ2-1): DGGITQSPKYLFRKEGQNVTLSCEQNLNHDAMYWYRQDPGQGLRLIYYSQIVNDFQKGDIAEGYSVSREKKESFPLTVTSAQKNPTAFYLCASSIVAAANEQFFGPGTRLTVL.

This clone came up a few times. CDR3 in amino acids: CASSPTGSTNEKLFF. CDR3 nucleotide sequence: TGTGCCAGTAGTCCCACCGGTAGCACTAATGAAAAACTGTTTTTT. V and J are TRBV19 and TRBJ1-4, with D unresolved. Germline CDR1 is LNHDA and CDR2 is SQIVND (reference sequence). Trimming left V 5 bases short and J 2 bases short, with 12 bases between. The CDR3 covers 15 residues.

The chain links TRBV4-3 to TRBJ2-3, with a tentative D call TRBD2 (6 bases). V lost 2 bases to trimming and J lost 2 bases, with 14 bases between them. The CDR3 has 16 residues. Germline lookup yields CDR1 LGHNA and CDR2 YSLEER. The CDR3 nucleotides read TGCGCCAGCAGCCAAAGACGGGGGTCAGACACAGATACGCAGTATTTT. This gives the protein CASSQRRGSDTDTQYF.

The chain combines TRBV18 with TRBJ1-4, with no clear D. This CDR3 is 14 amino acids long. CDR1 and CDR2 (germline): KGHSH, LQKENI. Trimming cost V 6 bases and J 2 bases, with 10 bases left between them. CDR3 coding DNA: TGTGCCAGCTCCCGTAGCGGGACTAATGAAAAACTGTTTTTT. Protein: CASSRSGTNEKLFF.

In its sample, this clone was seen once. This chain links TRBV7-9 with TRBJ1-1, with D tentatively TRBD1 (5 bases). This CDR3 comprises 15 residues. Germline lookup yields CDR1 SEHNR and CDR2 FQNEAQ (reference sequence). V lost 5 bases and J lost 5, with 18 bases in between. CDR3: CASSPLLEGHTEAFF. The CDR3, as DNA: TGTGCCAGCAGCCCCCTGTTGGAGGGGCATACTGAAGCTTTCTTT.

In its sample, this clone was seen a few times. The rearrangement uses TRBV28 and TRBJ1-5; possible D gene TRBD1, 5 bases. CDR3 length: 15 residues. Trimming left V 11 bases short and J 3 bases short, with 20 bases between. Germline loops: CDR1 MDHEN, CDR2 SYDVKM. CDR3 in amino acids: CAGGNSAAPNQPQHF. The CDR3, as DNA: TGTGCCGGGGGGAATAGCGCCGCGCCCAATCAGCCCCAGCATTTT.